The subject of this entry is one T cell receptor (beta chain). The sample belongs to a study of blood T cell repertoires in COVID-19. Profiled with immunoSEQ multiplex PCR; TCRdb holds only in-frame clones, not every one. The sample lists just under 90,000 clones, around 72% occurring once. Trimming took 1 base from V and 0 from J; bases not matched to a gene: 15. The CDR3 is 21 residues long. CDR1 is LNHDA and CDR2 is SQIVND in the germline V gene (reference sequence). Sequencing was done on a sample of peripheral blood. The sequence was obtained from a woman of 80 years or more with acute or convalescent COVID-19. The chain has TRBV19 and TRBJ2-6, with 7 bases that match TRBD1. In DNA form, the CDR3 reads TGTGCCAGTAGTATAGGGGGCACGAGGGGGCGAATCACCTCTGGGGCCAACGTCCTGACTTTC. This translates into CASSIGGTRGRITSGANVLTF.